The 25 T cell receptor beta chains below were found in one sample sequenced in a study of post-analysis software for immune sequencing data. Study-level points and caveats: Compared with controls, patients had more of five TRBV segments, including TRBV5-6, TRBV5-1 and TRBV20-1.

The TCR beta cDNA libraries carried unique molecular identifiers. TCRdb reprocessed the PCR reads via MiXCR and lists one record per CDR3 protein. The table shows about 560,000 distinct CDR3 sequences, with around 47% occurring only once. These receptors' targets are unknown. Sequenced sample: blood. Receptor source: a girl aged 5 to 17 with multiple sclerosis.

The table lists this clonotype with a few counts. The chain uses TRBV27 and TRBJ2-3, with 11 bases identical to TRBD2. The CDR3 loop spans 15 amino acids. Germline CDR1 MNHEY, CDR2 SMNVEV (reference sequence). V lost 4 bases to trimming and J lost 0 bases; unmatched junction nucleotides: 0. The CDR3 reads CASSSSGGSTDTQYF. The CDR3 nucleotides read TGTGCCAGCAGTTCTAGCGGGGGGAGCACAGATACGCAGTATTTT.

This clonotype was counted ten times or more. The chain employs TRBV7-2 and TRBJ2-3, with TRBD2 matching over 11 bases. With V trimmed by 1 base and J by 5 bases, 5 bases remained unmatched. The CDR3 length is 16 residues. Per the germline V gene, CDR1 is SGHTA and CDR2 is FQGNSA. CDR3 sequence reads: CASSLDLAGGGDTQYF. CDR3 coding DNA: TGTGCCAGCAGCTTAGATCTAGCGGGGGGAGGAGATACGCAGTATTTT. The full variable domain, completed using reference TRBV7-2 and TRBJ2-3, is GAGVSQSPSNKVTEKGKDVELRCDPISGHTALYWYRQSLGQGLEFLIYFQGNSAPDKSGLPSDRFSAERTGGSVSTLTIQRTQQEDSAVYLCASSLDLAGGGDTQYFGPGTRLTVL.

In this sample, this clonotype turned up a few times. V usage is TRBV7-9 and J usage is TRBJ2-3; D is unclear. The CDR3 sequence is 16 residues long. Trimming took off 3 bases at V and 4 bases at J, with 17 bases between the two ends. In germline, CDR1 is SEHNR, CDR2 FQNEAQ (reference sequence). The CDR3 loop is CASSLPRARSADTQYF. Here the CDR3 DNA reads TGTGCCAGCAGCTTGCCTAGAGCAAGGAGCGCAGATACGCAGTATTTT.

V gene TRBV5-6 combines with J gene TRBJ1-1; no definite D call. Per germline, CDR1 SGHDT and CDR2 YYEEEE. There are 16 residues in the CDR3. Trimming cost V 0 bases and J 4 bases, with 16 bases left between them. CDR3 sequence: CASSLDGDYGSTEAFF. The CDR3 region has the DNA TGTGCCAGCAGCTTGGATGGGGATTACGGTAGCACTGAAGCTTTCTTT.

The chain combines TRBV12-3 or TRBV12-4 with TRBJ2-2, with D possibly being TRBD1 (5 bases). This CDR3 spans 15 amino acids. The V end lost 6 bases, the J end lost 0 bases, and 11 bases lay between the germline ends. In DNA, the CDR3 is TGTGCCAGCAGCCGTCGGACATCGAACACCGGGGAGCTGTTTTTT. Amino acid sequence: CASSRRTSNTGELFF.

As DNA, the CDR3 is TGCAGTGCTAGAGATCAAATTAATGAGCAGTTCTTC. Its translation: CSARDQINEQFF. This chain connects TRBV20-1 to TRBJ2-1, with D unresolved. The CDR3 totals 12 residues. The ends were cut back, 0 bases at V and 7 bases at J, with 7 bases in the middle. Germline CDR1 is DFQATT and CDR2 is SNEGSKA (reference sequence).

This clonotype was seen more than once but under ten times. The chain joins TRBV12-5 to TRBJ1-5; TRBD1 matches at 8 bases. The germline gives CDR1 LGHNT, CDR2 FRNRAP. The CDR3 consists of 13 residues. The ends lost 5 bases at V and 6 bases at J; junction bases unmatched: 3. CDR3 bases: TGTGCTAGTGGTCCAGGGGGCGTTCAGCCCCAGCATTTT. Its protein product is CASGPGGVQPQHF.

The gene calls are TRBV12-5 and TRBJ2-4; tentatively, D is TRBD2 (5 bases). Near its end, the DNA agrees better with TRBJ2-7, so the J call may be wrong. Per the germline V gene, CDR1 is LGHNT and CDR2 is FRNRAP. The CDR3 is made up of 12 amino acids. In DNA, the CDR3 is TGTGCTAGTGGTTTTGGAGGTTACGAGCAGTACTTC. Translating gives CASGFGGYEQYF.

This clonotype was picked up one time. This chain connects TRBV5-1 to TRBJ1-5; TRBD1 might be the D (5 bases). Trimming removed 5 bases at V and 2 bases at J, with 14 bases between. This CDR3 has 15 amino acids. The germline CDR1 and CDR2 sequences are SGHRS and YFSETQ. CDR3 residues: CASSEGPGGNQPQHF. Written as DNA, the CDR3 is TGCGCCAGCAGTGAGGGGCCGGGGGGCAATCAGCCCCAGCATTTT.

The genes are TRBV2 and TRBJ2-7; the match to TRBD1 covers 11 bases. The CDR3 is 13 residues long. Germline CDR1 is SNHLY and CDR2 is FYNNEI. With 10 bases clipped from V and 6 bases from J, the junction kept 8 bases outside the gene matches. In DNA form, the CDR3 reads TGTGCCACCGGGACAGGGGGGTCCGGCGAGCAGTACTTC. It codes for CATGTGGSGEQYF.

The chain uses TRBV30 and TRBJ2-1, with D possibly being TRBD2 (5 bases). Trimming took 2 bases from V and 7 from J, leaving 6 bases between them. There are 11 residues in the CDR3. Germline loops: CDR1 GTSNPN, CDR2 SVGIG (reference sequence). This CDR3 is CAWSRLNEQFF. In nucleotides, the CDR3 is TGTGCCTGGAGTCGACTAAATGAGCAGTTCTTC.

This clonotype was seen a handful of times. The V call is TRBV6-5, the J call TRBJ2-1; tentatively, D is TRBD2 (6 bases). Between the trimmed V and J ends, which lost 2 bases and 0 bases, there was a span of 8 bases. Germline V gives CDR1 MNHEY, CDR2 SVGAGI. The CDR3 is 15 residues long. In DNA form, the CDR3 reads TGTGCCAGCAGTTACCTAGCGAGCTCCTACAATGAGCAGTTCTTC. Translating gives CASSYLASSYNEQFF.

In nucleotides, the CDR3 is TGCAGTGCTAGCGGGAAGGGTGAGCAGTACTTC. Protein product: CSASGKGEQYF. The genes are TRBV20-1 and TRBJ2-5; D perhaps matches TRBD2 (5 bases). The germline V gene has CDR1 DFQATT and CDR2 SNEGSKA (reference sequence). The V end lost 3 bases, the J end lost 11 bases, and 13 bases lay between the germline ends. This CDR3 is built from 11 residues.

The V call is TRBV11-2, the J call TRBJ2-1; no firm D call. CDR1 SGHAT and CDR2 FQNNGV come from the germline V gene. This CDR3 contains 16 residues. V was shortened by 4 bases and J by 0 bases, with 13 bases between the two germline ends. CDR3 residues: CASSYQTVSSYNEQFF. In DNA form, the CDR3 reads TGTGCCAGCAGCTACCAAACAGTGAGCTCCTACAATGAGCAGTTCTTC.

The chain combines TRBV4-2 with TRBJ2-7; 7 nucleotides align to TRBD2. Germline CDR1 LGHNA, CDR2 YNFKEQ. V lost 0 bases and J lost 7; bases outside the gene matches: 9. CDR3 length: 15 amino acids. The CDR3 spells CASSQDLTSFDEQYF. In DNA, the CDR3 is TGTGCCAGCAGCCAAGATCTGACTAGCTTTGATGAGCAGTACTTC.

There are a few counts of this clonotype. The chain joins TRBV3-1 to TRBJ2-7, with D possibly TRBD1 on 5 matching bases. CDR1 LGHDT and CDR2 YNNKEL come from the germline V gene (reference sequence). This CDR3 region has 13 residues. V lost 2 bases to trimming and J lost 9 bases, with 14 bases between them. DNA for the CDR3: TGTGCCAGCAGCCAACAGCAGCAGGGCGGGCAGTACTTC. It translates to CASSQQQQGGQYF.

The rearrangement links TRBV27 to TRBJ2-1, with D perhaps TRBD1 or TRBD2 (5 bases each). This CDR3 comprises 17 residues. V was shortened by 5 bases and J by 1 base, with 18 bases between the two germline ends. The germline gives CDR1 MNHEY, CDR2 SMNVEV (reference sequence). The chain's CDR3 is CASSPLRGQRSYNEQFF. The CDR3 DNA sequence: TGTGCCAGCAGTCCCCTCCGGGGCCAAAGGTCCTACAATGAGCAGTTCTTC.

About this clonotype itself: The junction departs from germline at one end; a sequencing error may be responsible. This rearrangement joins TRBV12-3 or TRBV12-4 to TRBJ1-2; 7 nucleotides agree with TRBD1. The length of the CDR3 is 13 residues. The CDR3 is CASSVGQEYDYTF. For the CDR3, the DNA is TGTGCCAGCAGCGTTGGACAGGAGTATGACTACACCTTC.

V usage is TRBV7-6 and J usage is TRBJ2-7; 7 bases line up with TRBD1. CDR3 length equals 13 residues. Unmatched junction bases numbered 3, after V lost 7 bases and J lost 0 bases. Germline loops: CDR1 SGHVS, CDR2 FNYEAQ. This CDR3 is CASTAGGSYEQYF. For the CDR3, the DNA is TGTGCCAGCACCGCAGGGGGCTCCTACGAGCAGTACTTC. Based on the CDR3 plus reference TRBV7-6 and TRBJ2-7, the full variable domain is GAGVSQSPRYKVTKRGQDVALRCDPISGHVSLYWYRQALGQGPEFLTYFNYEAQQDKSGLPNDRFSAERPEGSISTLTIQRTEQRDSAMYRCASTAGGSYEQYFGPGTRLTVT.

This chain links TRBV15 with TRBJ2-7; no firm D call. The DNA end lines up better with TRBJ2-5; the J call may be wrong. The CDR3 sequence is 12 residues long. In germline, CDR1 is LNHNV, CDR2 YYDKDF (reference sequence). In nucleotides, the CDR3 is TGTGCCACCAGCAAGAGGTGGGAGACCCAGTACTTC. This codes for CATSKRWETQYF.

This clonotype appeared a few times. V usage is TRBV27 and J usage is TRBJ2-7, with D possibly being TRBD1 (5 bases). With 5 bases removed from V and 1 base from J, the gap between germline ends came to 15 bases. This CDR3 region has 15 residues. The germline V gene encodes CDR1 MNHEY and CDR2 SMNVEV (reference sequence). Here the CDR3 DNA reads TGTGCCAGCAGTCCTCGTGCACAGGATTCCTACGAGCAGTACTTC. It specifies CASSPRAQDSYEQYF.

The rearrangement links TRBV12-3 or TRBV12-4 to TRBJ1-5; possible D gene TRBD1, 6 bases. Trimming cost V 5 bases and J 6 bases, with 14 bases left between them. CDR3 length: 14 residues. CDR3 sequence (DNA): TGTGCCAGCAGTCCACAGGGTCTGGGTCAGCCCCAGCATTTT. It codes for CASSPQGLGQPQHF.

Only a few counts were recorded for this clonotype. This chain connects TRBV30 to TRBJ2-3; tentative D call: TRBD2 (7 bases). V lost 2 bases and J 3 bases, leaving 15 bases between the germline ends. There are 15 residues in the CDR3. In germline, CDR1 is GTSNPN, CDR2 SVGIG (reference sequence). CDR3: CAWSSLGGATDTQYF. The CDR3 nucleotides read TGTGCCTGGAGTTCTCTGGGGGGGGCTACAGATACGCAGTATTTT. Looking up the rest from reference TRBV30 and TRBJ2-3 gives the full variable domain: SQTIHQWPATLVQPVGSPLSLECTVEGTSNPNLYWYRQAAGRGLQLLFYSVGIGQISSEVPQNLSASRPQDRQFILSSKKLLLSDSGFYLCAWSSLGGATDTQYFGPGTRLTVL.

The DNA of the CDR3 is TGCAGTGCTAGACGCGGGGGCTTGAACGAGCAGTACTTC. Its protein is CSARRGGLNEQYF. The chain has TRBV20-1 and TRBJ2-4; maybe TRBD2 (7 bases). The last part of the DNA fits TRBJ2-7 better; the J call may be wrong. Per germline, CDR1 DFQATT and CDR2 SNEGSKA (reference sequence). The CDR3 has 13 residues.

This rearrangement joins TRBV12-3 or TRBV12-4 to TRBJ2-1, with TRBD2 matching 12 bases. V lost 7 bases to trimming and J lost 4 bases; unmatched junction nucleotides: 11. The CDR3 length is 17 residues. This CDR3 is CASIPGLAGQPYNEQFF. The CDR3 nucleotides read TGTGCCAGCATTCCGGGACTAGCGGGCCAGCCTTACAATGAGCAGTTCTTC.